A single T cell receptor beta chain is shown here with its context. The target antigen is unknown. The CDR3 is made up of 17 amino acids. Unmatched junction bases numbered 11, after V lost 0 bases and J lost 8 bases. Germline lookup yields CDR1 SGDLS and CDR2 YYNGEE. Treatment given: 19 received Ad26.COV2.S at low or high dose, single or two shots; about five received placebo; per-sample allocation not given. At day 63 after the first vaccine or placebo injection, samples were drawn. The data derive from a study of Ad26.COV2.S vaccination and SARS-CoV-2 variants. Study results and caveats: Vaccinees reportedly had broad spike-specific CD8+ and CD4+ T cell responses. Estimates derived from TCR breadth and depth analyses may have underestimated total T cell responses. The study found higher spike-specific TCR breadth in vaccine than placebo recipients. The study found similar non-spike TCR breadth in vaccine and placebo recipients.

Clones were read by immunoSEQ multiplex PCR, and TCRdb kept only the in-frame ones, dropping some. Altogether some 390,000 clones are present, about 88% being singletons, with the ten largest covering over 1.5%. The TCR comes from a person between 18 and 59 years old who received the Ad26.COV2.S COVID-19 vaccine or a placebo. Sequenced here: peripheral blood, sampled in a trial of Ad26.COV2.S vaccine versus placebo. The rearrangement links TRBV9 to TRBJ2-1, with TRBD2 identical over 10 bases. CDR3 coding DNA: TGTGCCAGCAGCGTAGGAGCGGGAGGGGTTAGAGGCGATGAGCAGTTCTTC. Translation: CASSVGAGGVRGDEQFF.